This T cell receptor beta chain was observed in a study of graft-versus-host responses after intestinal transplantation. Produced via immunoSEQ multiplex PCR; TCRdb's table is partial and in-frame only. In the table there are 100,000 to 120,000 clones, 80% to 95% of which are singletons. A note on this clone: Antigen: not known.

The length of the CDR3 is 15 residues. The germline V and J ends were trimmed by 1 base and 9 bases, with 16 bases remaining between them. Germline CDR1 is MGHRA and CDR2 is YSYEKL. J is TRBJ2-1 and V is TRBV4-1; D call uncertain. Source: unstimulated CD8+ T cells sorted from spleen or lymph node cells, taken before intestinal transplant. The sequence derives from a human donor who received an intestinal transplant. The CDR3 coding sequence is TGCGCCAGCAGCCAAGCCGGCCCCCGGTCCGGTGAGCAGTTCTTC. This gives the protein CASSQAGPRSGEQFF.